This T cell receptor (beta chain) was sequenced in a study of T cells in Graves' hyperthyroidism and ophthalmopathy. Study results and caveats: Progression to ophthalmopathy was predicted a median of about six months early. Blood shared most expanded thyroid clonotypes above 0.001.

This clonotype was seen ten or more times. What it binds is unknown. The germline CDR1 and CDR2 sequences are MDHEN and SYDVKM. The CDR3 is 17 residues long. V was clipped by 4 bases and J by 5 bases, with 23 bases between them. Amplified TCR beta CDR3 regions came from RNA transcripts. With the HTBI primer set, the TCR CDR3 went through a first round of RT-PCR. TCRdb itself ran the multiplex PCR reads through MiXCR, one entry per CDR3 protein. In the table there are roughly 350,000 distinct CDR3 sequences, roughly 14% of which are singletons. Every diagnosis used clinical symptoms, serum thyroxine and TRAb, thyroid ultrasound and orbital computed tomography.

This sequence joins TRBV28 and TRBJ2-5, with D perhaps TRBD2 (7 bases). The origin of this receptor is a woman aged 30 to 39 with Graves' hyperthyroidism. Sequencing was performed on blood. The CDR3 sequence: CASSSAVLGAGAETQYF. The CDR3 region has the DNA TGTGCCAGCAGTTCCGCCGTTTTGGGGGCGGGAGCCGAGACCCAGTACTTC.